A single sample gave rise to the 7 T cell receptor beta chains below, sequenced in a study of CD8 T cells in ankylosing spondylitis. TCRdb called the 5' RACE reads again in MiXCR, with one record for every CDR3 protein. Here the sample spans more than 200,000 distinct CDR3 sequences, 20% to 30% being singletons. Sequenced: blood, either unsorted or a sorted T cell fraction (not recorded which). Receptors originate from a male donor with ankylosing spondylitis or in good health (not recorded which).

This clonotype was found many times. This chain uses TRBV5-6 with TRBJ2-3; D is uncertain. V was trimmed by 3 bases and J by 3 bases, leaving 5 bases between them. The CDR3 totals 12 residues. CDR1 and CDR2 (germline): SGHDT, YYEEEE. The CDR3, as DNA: TGTGCCAGCAGCTGGAATACAGATACGCAGTATTTT. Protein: CASSWNTDTQYF.

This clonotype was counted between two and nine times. The CDR3 DNA reads TGTGCCAGCAGTACCGCGGGCGTAGGAGAGACCCAGTACTTC. As protein: CASSTAGVGETQYF. The chain is built from TRBV25-1 and TRBJ2-5; a possible D gene is TRBD2 (5 bases). CDR1 MGHDK and CDR2 SYGVNS come from the germline V gene. The CDR3 has 14 residues. V lost 5 bases to trimming and J lost 4 bases, with 14 bases between them.

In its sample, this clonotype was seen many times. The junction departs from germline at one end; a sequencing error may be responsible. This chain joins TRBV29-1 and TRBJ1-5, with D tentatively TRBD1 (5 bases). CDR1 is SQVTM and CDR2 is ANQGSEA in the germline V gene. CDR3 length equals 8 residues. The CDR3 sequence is CIGEPQHF. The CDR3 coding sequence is TGTATAGGGGAGCCCCAGCATTTT. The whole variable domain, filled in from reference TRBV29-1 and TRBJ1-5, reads SAVISQKPSRDICQRGTSLTIQCQVDSQVTMMFWYRQQPGQSLTLIATANQGSEATYESGFVIDKFPISRPNLTFSTLTVSNMSPEDSSIYLCIGEPQHFGDGTRLSIL.

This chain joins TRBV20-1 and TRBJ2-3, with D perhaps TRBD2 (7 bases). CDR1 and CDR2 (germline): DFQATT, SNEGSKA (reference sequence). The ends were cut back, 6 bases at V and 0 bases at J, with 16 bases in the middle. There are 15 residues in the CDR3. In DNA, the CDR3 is TGCAGTGCCCCCACGGGGGGCCTAAGCACAGATACGCAGTATTTT. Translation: CSAPTGGLSTDTQYF.

CDR3: CASSQDLGNTRQYF. For the CDR3, the DNA is TGTGCCAGCAGCCAAGATTTAGGGAATACGAGGCAGTACTTC. The chain links TRBV4-2 to TRBJ2-7; the D is unclear. This CDR3 has 14 residues. V lost 0 bases to trimming and J lost 9 bases, with 15 bases between them. CDR1 and CDR2 from the germline V gene are LGHNA and YNFKEQ.

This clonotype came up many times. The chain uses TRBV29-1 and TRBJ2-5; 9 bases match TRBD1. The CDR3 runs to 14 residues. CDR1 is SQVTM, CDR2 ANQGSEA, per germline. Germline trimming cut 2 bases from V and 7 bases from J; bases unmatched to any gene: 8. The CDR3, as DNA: TGCAGCGTTGAAAGGGACAGGGCTGCGGGGACCCAGTACTTC. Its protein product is CSVERDRAAGTQYF.

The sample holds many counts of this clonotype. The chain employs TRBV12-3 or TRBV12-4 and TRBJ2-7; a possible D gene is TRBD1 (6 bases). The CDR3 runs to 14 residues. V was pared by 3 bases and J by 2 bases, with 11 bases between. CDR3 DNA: TGTGCCAGCAGTTTCCTCGCAGGGGCCTACGAGCAGTACTTC. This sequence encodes CASSFLAGAYEQYF.